This TCR beta chain is from a study of radiotherapy plus CTLA-4 blockade in lung cancer. Background on the study: Objective responses were documented in 15% to 20% of patients, with disease control in roughly 33%.

Broader study findings: Per reports, early blood T cell clone dynamics, plus interferon-beta, forecast response most strongly. Expansion in blood of tumor-derived TCR clones was seen after radiotherapy plus ipilimumab.

Each patient with chemo-refractory metastatic non-small-cell lung cancer was treated with focal radiation plus CTLA-4 blockade using ipilimumab. A note on this clone: Its cognate antigen is unknown.

Using immunoSEQ multiplex PCR, the repertoire was profiled, and TCRdb retains in-frame clones only, with some absent. The data contain 65,000 to 70,000 clones, 79% of them seen just once; the ten biggest clones take up 10%. Between the trimmed V and J ends, which lost 3 bases and 2 bases, there was a span of 23 bases. The CDR3 covers 18 residues. Germline V gene data show CDR1 as KGHSH and CDR2 as LQKENI. The chain couples TRBV18 to TRBJ2-7, with D tentatively TRBD1 or TRBD2 (9 bases each). The sequencing here drew on peripheral blood, taken from a patient treated with radiotherapy plus ipilimumab. The TCR originated in a human donor with non-small cell lung cancer who had a complete response to radiotherapy plus ipilimumab. CDR3 nucleotide sequence: TGTGCCAGCTCACCGAGACAGGGGGGTCTAGCGGGGCCCTACGAGCAGTACTTC. Amino acids: CASSPRQGGLAGPYEQYF.